These 20 T cell receptor beta chains were all obtained from the same sample, sequenced in a study of T cell responses to AZD1222 COVID-19 vaccine (dated by TCRdb to about 2021). The sample's time point label, decoded: baseline before first vaccination. Receptors were amplified or captured by the immunoSEQ multiplex PCR assay. In TCRdb, the immuneACCESS table is reduced to in-frame sequences with V and J assigned. These tables do not hold every clone; where another copy was compared, an unresolved V gene accounts for under half, and the others remain unexplained. This sample is represented by more than 250,000 clones; approximately 95% of them were singletons. The top ten constitute approximately 0.52% of the sample. The source material was peripheral blood, sampled on day 0 of AZD1222 vaccination. These receptors all come from an adult in good health.

The V call is TRBV2, the J call TRBJ2-5; 12 nucleotides line up with TRBD2. The V and J ends lost 4 bases and 4 bases, in that order; junction bases with no gene match: 1. The CDR3 runs 14 residues. CDR1 is SNHLY, CDR2 FYNNEI, per germline. The CDR3 DNA follows: TGTGCCAGCAGTGGACTAGCGGGGGTAGAGACCCAGTACTTC. Protein: CASSGLAGVETQYF.

The J gene is TRBJ2-5, the V gene TRBV5-1, with D possibly being TRBD2 (6 bases). CDR3 length equals 16 residues. CDR1 SGHRS and CDR2 YFSETQ come from the germline V gene. Trimming pared 0 bases from V and 2 bases from J, leaving 14 bases between. CDR3 sequence (DNA): TGCGCCAGCAGCTTGGTCGGGGGTGGGGCTCAAGAGACCCAGTACTTC. Amino acids: CASSLVGGGAQETQYF.

V usage is TRBV28 and J usage is TRBJ2-7, with D maybe TRBD2 (5 bases). V lost 4 bases to trimming and J lost 3 bases, with 13 bases between them. This CDR3 has 14 residues. Germline lookup yields CDR1 MDHEN and CDR2 SYDVKM. The CDR3 DNA is TGTGCCAGCAGTTCGGGGTCCAATCGCTACGAGCAGTACTTC. It encodes CASSSGSNRYEQYF.

This sequence joins TRBV18 and TRBJ1-3, with D unclear. The ends were cut back, 2 bases at V and 4 bases at J, with 9 bases in the middle. There are 14 residues in the CDR3. Germline CDR1 KGHSH, CDR2 LQKENI. CDR3 protein: CASSPGISGNTIYF. The DNA of the CDR3 is TGTGCCAGCTCACCAGGGATCAGCGGAAACACCATATATTTT. The variable domain in full, with the rest retrieved from reference TRBV18 and TRBJ1-3, is NAGVMQNPRHLVRRRGQEARLRCSPMKGHSHVYWYRQLPEEGLKFMVYLQKENIIDESGMPKERFSAEFPKEGPSILRIQQVVRGDSAAYFCASSPGISGNTIYFGEGSWLTVV.

This chain joins TRBV21-1 and TRBJ1-2. TRBV21-1 is designated a pseudogene. The CDR3 extends over 16 amino acids. The CDR3 nucleotides read TGTGCCAGCCGATTGATGGCCCGAGAGCGTAACTATGGCTACACCTTC. It translates to CASRLMARERNYGYTF.

The gene calls are TRBV29-1 and TRBJ2-1, with 13 nucleotides matching TRBD2. This CDR3 is built from 17 residues. From germline, CDR1 is SQVTM and CDR2 ANQGSEA. J gave up 8 bases and V 3 bases, and 13 bases lay outside the gene matches. For the CDR3, the DNA is TGCAGCGTTGACAGATTAACCGGGACTAGCGGGACGGATGAGCAGTTCTTC. It translates to CSVDRLTGTSGTDEQFF.

The V and J genes are TRBV7-2 and TRBJ2-7, with no clear D. The V and J ends lost 2 bases and 2 bases respectively, with 13 bases between them. Germline loops: CDR1 SGHTA, CDR2 FQGNSA. The length of the CDR3 is 15 residues. Here the CDR3 reads CASSLILGVPYEQYF. CDR3 coding DNA: TGTGCCAGCAGCTTAATATTGGGTGTGCCCTACGAGCAGTACTTC.

This chain links TRBV15 with TRBJ1-2, with D perhaps TRBD1 (5 bases). The CDR3 totals 14 residues. Trimming stripped 3 bases from V and 1 base from J, with 9 bases between. Germline values: CDR1 LNHNV, CDR2 YYDKDF (reference sequence). The CDR3 nucleotides read TGTGCCACCAGCAGGGGGGACGGTAACTATGGCTACACCTTC. It translates to CATSRGDGNYGYTF.

V and J are TRBV7-8 and TRBJ2-2; D remains ambiguous. V lost 1 base and J lost 5, with 8 bases in between. CDR1 is SGHVS, CDR2 FQNEAQ, per germline. There are 14 residues in the CDR3. In nucleotides, the CDR3 is TGTGCCAGCAGCTTAGGGGTTGGGACCGGGGAGCTGTTTTTT. As protein: CASSLGVGTGELFF.

This sequence joins TRBV2 and TRBJ1-2; D gene uncertain. Germline V gene sequence: CDR1 SNHLY, CDR2 FYNNEI. V lost 0 bases and J 4 bases, leaving 6 bases between the germline ends. The CDR3 spans 13 residues. This CDR3 reads CASSEAPGYGYTF. In nucleotides, the CDR3 is TGTGCCAGCAGTGAAGCCCCAGGCTATGGCTACACCTTC. The full variable domain, with the rest looked up from reference TRBV2 and TRBJ1-2, is EPEVTQTPSHQVTQMGQEVILRCVPISNHLYFYWYRQILGQKVEFLVSFYNNEISEKSEIFDDQFSVERPDGSNFTLKIRSTKLEDSAMYFCASSEAPGYGYTFGSGTRLTVV.

The chain links TRBV11-2 to TRBJ2-2; D unresolved. Deletions cut 1 base from V and 6 bases from J, with 6 bases between. This CDR3 region has 13 residues. Germline V gene sequence: CDR1 SGHAT, CDR2 FQNNGV. The CDR3 coding sequence is TGTGCCAGCAGCTTAGTAGGGCCCGGGGAGCTGTTTTTT. Protein sequence: CASSLVGPGELFF.

Comments on this clone: Other DNA sequences in this specimen translate into the identical CDR3. The chain joins TRBV18 to TRBJ2-7; 11 nucleotides line up with TRBD2. CDR1 is KGHSH and CDR2 is LQKENI in the germline V gene. J was trimmed by 2 bases and V by 2 bases; bases with no gene match: 2. The CDR3 totals 15 residues. CDR3 in DNA: TGTGCCAGCTCACCAGGGACTAGCGGTACCTACGAGCAGTACTTC. Amino acid sequence: CASSPGTSGTYEQYF.

The V gene is TRBV11-3, the J gene TRBJ2-3; 13 nucleotides agree with TRBD2. V lost 4 bases, J lost 2 bases, and 6 bases stayed unmatched. This CDR3 is 17 amino acids long. Per germline, CDR1 SGHNT and CDR2 YENEEA. CDR3 region: CASSSGLAGALTDTQYF. The DNA of the CDR3 is TGTGCCAGCAGCTCCGGACTAGCGGGGGCTCTCACAGATACGCAGTATTTT.

This chain links TRBV28 with TRBJ2-6, with a weak D call TRBD2 (5 bases). The CDR3 is made up of 16 amino acids. Germline V gene lookup returns CDR1 MDHEN and CDR2 SYDVKM. Trimming removed 3 bases from V and 2 bases from J, with 11 bases in between. CDR3 sequence reads: CASSFHIGTGANVLTF. As DNA, the CDR3 is TGTGCCAGCAGTTTCCATATCGGGACTGGGGCCAACGTCCTGACTTTC. The full variable domain, rest sourced from reference TRBV28 and TRBJ2-6, is DVKVTQSSRYLVKRTGEKVFLECVQDMDHENMFWYRQDPGLGLRLIYFSYDVKMKEKGDIPEGYSVSREKKERFSLILESASTNQTSMYLCASSFHIGTGANVLTFGAGSRLTVL.

A few counts support this clone. The J gene is TRBJ2-1, the V gene TRBV12-3 or TRBV12-4; 10 bases map to TRBD1. This CDR3 has 13 residues. V shed 3 bases, J shed 13 bases, and the junction held 6 bases outside the gene matches. CDR3 loop: CASSFLGTGEQFF. CDR3 in DNA: TGTGCCAGCAGTTTTCTCGGGACAGGGGAACAGTTCTTC.

The rearrangement links TRBV5-5 to TRBJ1-5; D call uncertain. This CDR3 has 15 residues. Trimming stripped 0 bases from V and 0 bases from J, with 7 bases between. CDR1 SGHKS and CDR2 YYEKEE come from the germline V gene (reference sequence). For the CDR3, the DNA is TGTGCCAGCAGCTTGGACAGAAATAGCAATCAGCCCCAGCATTTT. Protein sequence: CASSLDRNSNQPQHF. The variable domain in full, with the rest retrieved from reference TRBV5-5 and TRBJ1-5, is DAGVTQSPTHLIKTRGQQVTLRCSPISGHKSVSWYQQVLGQGPQFIFQYYEKEERGRGNFPDRFSARQFPNYSSELNVNALLLGDSALYLCASSLDRNSNQPQHFGDGTRLSIL.

The gene calls are TRBV5-4 and TRBJ1-6; tentative D call: TRBD1 (6 bases). V was clipped by 6 bases and J by 7 bases, with 14 bases between them. Per germline, CDR1 SGHNT and CDR2 YYREEE (reference sequence). CDR3 length equals 14 residues. The CDR3 DNA sequence: TGTGCCAGCACCGAGGGCAGGGGAAATTCACCCCTCCACTTT. As protein: CASTEGRGNSPLHF.

In this sample, this clone turned up once. The chain combines TRBV19 with TRBJ2-5; D tentatively fits TRBD1 or TRBD2 (5 bases each). The CDR3 runs 17 residues. The V end lost 2 bases, the J end lost 5 bases, and 21 bases lay between the germline ends. Germline V CDR1 and CDR2: LNHDA, SQIVND (reference sequence). The CDR3 bases are TGTGCCAGTAGTATACACCAACGACGGGGCTTAAGGGAGACCCAGTACTTC. This codes for CASSIHQRRGLRETQYF.

This sequence joins TRBV7-2 and TRBJ1-2; D gene ambiguous. The CDR3 runs 14 residues. Trimming took 0 bases from V and 6 from J, leaving 11 bases between them. CDR1 SGHTA and CDR2 FQGNSA come from the germline V gene. The CDR3 loop reads CASSLAGYRDGYTF. CDR3 bases: TGTGCCAGCAGCTTAGCGGGGTACCGAGATGGCTACACCTTC.

The J gene is TRBJ2-1, the V gene TRBV5-8; the D is unclear. The CDR3 loop spans 14 amino acids. Trimming took off 0 bases at V and 7 bases at J, with 11 bases between the two ends. CDR1 is SGHTS, CDR2 YDEGEE, per germline. The CDR3 region has the DNA TGTGCCAGCAGCTTGGAGGTTACGGCGAATGAGCAGTTCTTC. Amino acid sequence: CASSLEVTANEQFF.